This TCR beta chain originates from a study of shared clonotypes between healthy human individuals (dated by TCRdb to 2019 to 2021). Regarding the research as a whole: The cohort comprised two women and three men aged 18 to 49 years. For each donor, CD4 naive and CD4 memory were each run on three plates, CD8 naive on two plates, and CD8 memory on one plate. The study deeply sequenced blood TCR repertoires of five healthy adults to estimate repertoire size and the extent of clonotype sharing between individuals. Different laboratories and diverse techniques were used to prepare libraries and sequence TCR repertoires, to increase sequencing depth and limit assay-specific biases. Per donor, leukapheresis produced somewhere between about 0.85 and 9.5 billion PBMCs. Overall results and qualifications from the work: Sampling was restricted to blood, and TCR repertoires in tissues likely differ from the TCR repertoires found in blood. Across a few donors, roughly 5.4% of naive CD4, roughly 3.5% of naive CD8, around 2.1% of memory CD4, and around 0.4% of memory CD8 clonotypes were shared. Compared with non-shared clonotypes, the clonotypes found in all four sorted-subset donors had higher generation probabilities. Larger estimated clonotype richness was generally found for naive subsets than for memory subsets. Because the study included only a small number of donors, the genetic and exposure-history diversity represented was limited. Rarefaction of sorted-subset datasets indicated incomplete sequencing despite the large sequencing depth. Pairwise subsampling led to the expectation that sequencing depth would affect the degree of clonotype sharing among donors.

With respect to this clone: Its binding antigen is unknown. No base qualities exist here, and no much larger clone lies one base off it.

Using the deep immunoSEQ assay, TCR CDR3 regions were amplified from genomic DNA by multiplex PCR. Genomic DNA extracted from each cell subset was distributed evenly over all wells of several immunoSEQ 96-well plates, and each plate served as one replicate. For sorted subsets, each replicate PCR was loaded with about 200 ng genomic DNA, equivalent to roughly 30,000 T cell genomes. The purified libraries were quantified using a Qubit 3.0 fluorometer, sized with a Bioanalyzer 2100, and then quantified again using the KAPA Library Quantification kit. Every immunoSEQ 96-well plate was sequenced on a separate single-read 150-cycle Illumina NextSeq 550 flow cell. The source study handled its data this way. The immunoSEQ output contained only junctional sequences without quality scores, so filtering could not match that applied to full-length reads. To assign V/J genes and CDR3, sequences were annotated using PyIR, a Python wrapper for IgBLAST v1.9, with IMGT germline references. Reads were filtered out if the reads had weak V/J assignments (E-value above 1e-6), no CDR3, stop codons, out-of-frame junctions, or ambiguous translated residues. V3J clonotypes were defined as sequences sharing an identical inferred V gene, J gene, and CDR3 amino acid sequence. Percentage overlap between repertoires was calculated by dividing the number of shared unique clonotypes by the size of the smaller repertoire. Three approaches were used to assess repertoire richness: RTK rarefaction, the Chao1 estimator, and Recon v2.1 estimates of unobserved clonotypes. For all TCRbeta clonotypes obtained by the gDNA method from a few donors, generation probabilities were computed with OLGA. TCRdb retrieved this table from immuneACCESS and kept in-frame rearrangements only. Not all clones are present; in checked studies, unresolved V genes account for under half, and no reason is known for the remainder. For V, J and clone size, that table is used; D and trimming come from the DNA. The sample table lists hundreds of thousands of clones, about 96% of them with a count of one. 0.32% of the sample belongs to the ten largest clones.

Healthy HIV-negative adults with no recently reported acute infections or vaccinations were included as donors. All donors were Caucasian adults living in Nashville, Tennessee, USA. CD8 memory samples combined magnetically selected CD45RO+ cells with CCR7-negative CD45RA+ effector memory (TemRA) cells. Blood was obtained by leukapheresis, after which PBMCs were separated by Ficoll-Histopaque density gradient centrifugation and cryopreserved in liquid nitrogen vapor phase. Analytical flow cytometry was used to check the purity and quantity of each magnetically sorted T cell population. Each sorted fraction had its genomic DNA isolated and then quantified by UV absorbance on a Nanodrop 2000c. Trimming accounts for 5 bases at V and 11 bases at J, while the number of junction bases matched to no gene is 6. CDR1 and CDR2 were assigned from the germline V gene (reference sequence) as LNHDA and SQIVND. The CDR3 measures 13 amino acids from cysteine to phenylalanine. Just CDR3 DNA is preserved here, 39 bases in frame from base 1.

The chain uses TRBV19 and TRBJ2-3; 11 bases in the middle match TRBD2. This sequence was found in a man under 40 in good health. Sequences were obtained from memory CD8+ T cells sorted from blood. The sample's cell subset or site, from its label and the paper: CD45RO+ cells pooled with CCR7-negative TemRA cells. The DNA reads as follows: TGTGCCAGTAGTGTAGCGGGAGGGCCTAGGCAGTATTTT. The encoded protein is CASSVAGGPRQYF.